The 27 T cell receptor beta chains given below trace back to one sample, sequenced in a study of blood T cell repertoires in COVID-19. The repertoire was sequenced with immunoSEQ multiplex PCR; TCRdb's copy has only in-frame clones and lacks some. The sample carries a few hundred thousand clones, 86% recorded once. The sequenced material came from peripheral blood. The receptors originated from a woman in her forties or fifties with COVID-19, enrolled during active disease.

V gene TRBV7-3 combines with J gene TRBJ1-3; the match to TRBD1 covers 7 bases. V lost 4 bases and J lost 0; bases outside the gene matches: 12. Germline V gene data show CDR1 as SGHTA and CDR2 as FQGTGA. The CDR3 has 18 residues. In nucleotides, the CDR3 is TGTGCCAGCAGCTCTACCGCCGGGACAGTGAGCTCTGGAAACACCATATATTTT. Translated: CASSSTAGTVSSGNTIYF.

The rearrangement joins TRBV18 to TRBJ2-5, with TRBD1 matching 10 bases. This CDR3 contains 15 residues. V shed 6 bases and J 5 bases; nucleotides not matched to a gene: 9. CDR1 is KGHSH and CDR2 is LQKENI in the germline V gene. The CDR3 loop is CASSRGQGRKETQYF. CDR3 in DNA: TGTGCCAGCTCTCGGGGACAGGGGCGTAAGGAGACCCAGTACTTC.

This chain joins TRBV11-2 and TRBJ2-7; 7 bases agree with TRBD2. CDR1 is SGHAT and CDR2 is FQNNGV in the germline V gene. J was trimmed by 6 bases and V by 3 bases; bases with no gene match: 2. The CDR3 is 12 amino acids. CDR3 residues: CASSLGGGEQYV. The CDR3 DNA is TGTGCCAGCAGCTTGGGGGGGGGCGAGCAGTACGTC.

The genes are TRBV19 and TRBJ2-1, with 11 bases identical to TRBD2. The germline gives CDR1 LNHDA, CDR2 SQIVND (reference sequence). The CDR3 runs 17 residues. The junction had 12 bases not matched to a gene; V was cut back by 5 bases and J by 6 bases. For the CDR3, the DNA is TGTGCCAGTAGTGCCTCTAGCGGGGGGCCTCTAGGCAATGAGCAGTTCTTC. This codes for CASSASSGGPLGNEQFF.

The rearrangement uses TRBV14 and TRBJ1-1; perhaps TRBD1 as D (5 bases). Germline V gives CDR1 SGHDN, CDR2 FVKESK. There are 12 residues in the CDR3. Trimming took off 1 base at V and 5 bases at J, with 5 bases between the two ends. Written as DNA, the CDR3 is TGTGCCAGCAGCCAAGCAGGGACTGAAGCTTTCTTT. Protein sequence: CASSQAGTEAFF.

This clone was counted a single time. The chain recombines TRBV19 with TRBJ1-1; D is uncertain. Trimming pared 3 bases from V and 0 bases from J, leaving 8 bases between. From germline, CDR1 is LNHDA and CDR2 SQIVND (reference sequence). The CDR3 has 14 amino acids. This chain's CDR3 is CASSMYLVNTEAFF. DNA for the CDR3: TGTGCCAGTAGTATGTATCTAGTGAACACTGAAGCTTTCTTT.

The chain has TRBV5-8 and TRBJ1-2; D not resolved. CDR1 and CDR2 from the germline V gene are SGHTS and YDEGEE. Trimming shortened V by 2 bases and J by 2 bases, and 7 bases separated the two germline ends. The CDR3 extends over 13 amino acids. The CDR3 nucleotides are TGTGCCAGCAGCTTACTGAGAAACTATGGCTACACCTTC. Its protein is CASSLLRNYGYTF.

The rearrangement links TRBV10-1 to TRBJ2-3; a possible D gene is TRBD2 (5 bases). Germline V gene lookup returns CDR1 WNHNN and CDR2 SYGVQD (reference sequence). With 1 base removed from V and 7 bases from J, the gap between germline ends came to 15 bases. This CDR3 contains 15 residues. The CDR3 sequence: CASSEYRESKNTQYF. CDR3 DNA sequence: TGCGCCAGCAGTGAGTATAGGGAGTCTAAGAATACGCAGTATTTT.

The table lists this clone with a few counts. This rearrangement joins TRBV6-2 or TRBV6-3 to TRBJ2-1; TRBD2 might be the D (5 bases). The V end lost 0 bases, the J end lost 10 bases, and 13 bases lay between the germline ends. The V gene's germline CDR1 is MNHEY and CDR2 SVGEGT. This CDR3 spans 14 amino acids. The DNA for the CDR3 is TGTGCCAGCAGTTACTCGATCGTGAGAGGGGAGCAGTTCTTC. Translation gives CASSYSIVRGEQFF.

This clone appeared a few times. The chain recombines TRBV23-1 with TRBJ1-2; tentatively, D is TRBD1 (5 bases). TRBV23-1 is an ORF, and what it does is uncertain. The germline V and J ends were trimmed by 4 bases and 2 bases, with 17 bases remaining between them. The CDR3 totals 16 residues. The CDR3 nucleotides are TGCGCCAGCAGTCCCACCCGGGCCCCAGGGAACTATGGCTACACCTTC. Amino acids: CASSPTRAPGNYGYTF.

The genes are TRBV6-1 and TRBJ1-6; D is perhaps TRBD1 (5 bases). From germline, CDR1 is MNHNS and CDR2 SASEGT. V was trimmed by 2 bases and J by 0 bases, leaving 20 bases between them. CDR3 length: 20 residues. The CDR3: CASSELLGVVGGSYNSPLHF. CDR3 in DNA: TGTGCCAGCAGTGAACTACTCGGGGTTGTCGGGGGCTCCTATAATTCACCCCTCCACTTT.

The chain recombines TRBV19 with TRBJ1-6; no clear D gene. The CDR3 is 14 residues long. Trimming shortened V by 7 bases and J by 9 bases, and 16 bases separated the two germline ends. Germline V gene lookup returns CDR1 LNHDA and CDR2 SQIVND (reference sequence). CDR3 in amino acids: CASTSDNPASPLHF. CDR3 in DNA: TGTGCCAGTACCTCCGACAACCCTGCTTCACCCCTCCACTTT. Based on the CDR3 plus reference TRBV19 and TRBJ1-6, the full variable domain is DGGITQSPKYLFRKEGQNVTLSCEQNLNHDAMYWYRQDPGQGLRLIYYSQIVNDFQKGDIAEGYSVSREKKESFPLTVTSAQKNPTAFYLCASTSDNPASPLHFGNGTRLTVT.

The chain links TRBV7-2 to TRBJ1-6, with D tentatively TRBD1 (5 bases). There are 15 residues in the CDR3. Germline CDR1 and CDR2: SGHTA and FQGNSA. The germline V and J ends were trimmed by 1 base and 8 bases, with 12 bases remaining between them. This CDR3 reads CASSLGGLRDSPLHF. The CDR3, as DNA: TGTGCCAGCAGCTTAGGGGGACTCCGGGATTCACCCCTCCACTTT.

The sample holds one count of this clone. The chain employs TRBV2 and TRBJ2-5, with a possible D match to TRBD1 (6 bases). This CDR3 is built from 14 residues. Germline lookup yields CDR1 SNHLY and CDR2 FYNNEI. Trimming stripped 4 bases from V and 4 bases from J, with 13 bases between. CDR3 in DNA: TGTGCCAGCAGTGCCTCCCAGGGGAGAGAGACCCAGTACTTC. It yields the protein CASSASQGRETQYF.

The chain uses TRBV6-4 and TRBJ2-7; the D is unclear. Looked up from germline, CDR1 is MRHNA and CDR2 is SNTAGT. V was pared by 1 base and J by 5 bases, with 6 bases between. The CDR3 has 12 residues. The CDR3 region has the DNA TGTGCCAGCAGTGACTACAGTCACGAGCAGTACGTC. Translating gives CASSDYSHEQYV.

This sequence joins TRBV15 and TRBJ1-2, with a tentative D call TRBD1 (6 bases). Germline V gives CDR1 LNHNV, CDR2 YYDKDF (reference sequence). This CDR3 has 15 amino acids. V lost 0 bases to trimming and J lost 2 bases, with 10 bases between them. CDR3 sequence reads: CATSRDWTANYGYTF. The CDR3 nucleotides read TGTGCCACCAGCAGAGATTGGACAGCCAACTATGGCTACACCTTC.

This chain connects TRBV4-2 to TRBJ1-2, with D hard to call. Germline V gene lookup returns CDR1 LGHNA and CDR2 YNFKEQ. Trimming took off 4 bases at V and 0 bases at J, with 9 bases between the two ends. CDR3 length: 14 amino acids. This CDR3 reads CASSPATSNYGYTF. CDR3 bases: TGTGCCAGCAGCCCCGCGACATCTAACTATGGCTACACCTTC.

The V gene is TRBV5-6, the J gene TRBJ2-1; TRBD1 matches at 8 bases. The CDR3 is made up of 12 amino acids. V was clipped by 7 bases and J by 10 bases; unmatched bases: 7. CDR1 and CDR2 from the germline V gene are SGHDT and YYEEEE. This chain's CDR3 is CASSRGRGEQFF. DNA for the CDR3: TGTGCCAGCTCCAGGGGGCGGGGAGAGCAGTTCTTC.

For the CDR3, the DNA is TGCAGTGCTAGTCGTAGCAGGGGTAACACCGGGGAGCTGTTTTTT. This sequence encodes CSASRSRGNTGELFF. The chain is built from TRBV20-1 and TRBJ2-2; D perhaps matches TRBD1 (6 bases). Germline V gives CDR1 DFQATT, CDR2 SNEGSKA (reference sequence). V dropped 3 bases and J dropped 2 bases, with 13 bases sitting between them. This CDR3 has 15 residues.

This clone has more than one count but fewer than ten. The J gene is TRBJ1-6, the V gene TRBV30; D unclear. In germline, CDR1 is GTSNPN, CDR2 SVGIG (reference sequence). V lost 0 bases, J lost 7 bases, and 7 bases lay in between. CDR3 length: 13 amino acids. The CDR3 sequence: CAWSVMGNSPLHF. The CDR3 DNA is TGTGCCTGGAGTGTAATGGGCAATTCACCCCTCCACTTT.

The sample holds a few counts of this clone. The chain joins TRBV2 to TRBJ2-7; TRBD2 aligns across 13 bases. With V trimmed by 9 bases and J by 0 bases, 8 bases remained unmatched. The CDR3 totals 16 residues. Germline V gene lookup returns CDR1 SNHLY and CDR2 FYNNEI. CDR3 region: CASRLAGGRSSYEQYF. The CDR3 DNA sequence: TGTGCCAGTAGACTAGCGGGGGGTCGTTCCTCCTACGAGCAGTACTTC.

The chain uses TRBV24-1 and TRBJ1-2, with a tentative D call TRBD1 (5 bases). Per germline, CDR1 KGHDR and CDR2 SFDVKD. The V gene lost 5 bases and the J gene lost 3 bases, with 12 bases spanning the gap. The CDR3 contains 14 residues. In nucleotides, the CDR3 is TGTGCCACCAGTGGCCCCGGACAACACTATGGCTACACCTTC. As protein: CATSGPGQHYGYTF.

This chain links TRBV29-1 with TRBJ1-1, with D hard to call. Germline lookup yields CDR1 SQVTM and CDR2 ANQGSEA. V lost 7 bases, J lost 4 bases, and 7 bases lay in between. The CDR3 spans 10 residues. The CDR3 reads CSAPGTEAFF. DNA for the CDR3: TGCAGCGCCCCCGGCACTGAAGCTTTCTTT.

In this sample, this clone turned up a few times. This sequence joins TRBV19 and TRBJ2-3; D may be TRBD2 (5 bases). Germline values: CDR1 LNHDA, CDR2 SQIVND (reference sequence). Deletions cut 7 bases from V and 2 bases from J, with 13 bases between. The CDR3 covers 14 residues. CDR3: CASKKRTLTDTQYF. The DNA of the CDR3 is TGTGCCAGTAAGAAAAGGACTCTCACAGATACGCAGTATTTT.

The chain links TRBV29-1 to TRBJ1-5; TRBD1 might be the D (6 bases). Germline V lookup: CDR1 SQVTM, CDR2 ANQGSEA. The ends were cut back, 6 bases at V and 6 bases at J, with 15 bases in the middle. The CDR3 runs 13 residues. In nucleotides, the CDR3 is TGCAGCGTGGGACATCTAGTTGGTCAGCCCCAGCATTTT. Residues: CSVGHLVGQPQHF.

The chain carries TRBV5-1 and TRBJ2-3; tentatively, D is TRBD2 (7 bases). V was cut by 7 bases and J by 2 bases, with 17 bases left in between. In germline, CDR1 is SGHRS, CDR2 YFSETQ. The CDR3 has 15 amino acids. The CDR3 spells CASGGGGSSTDTQYF. Written as DNA, the CDR3 is TGCGCCAGCGGAGGCGGGGGCTCTTCCACAGATACGCAGTATTTT.

This rearrangement joins TRBV11-3 to TRBJ2-3; possibly TRBD1 for D (5 bases). CDR3 length equals 16 residues. Trimming pared 5 bases from V and 1 base from J, leaving 16 bases between. The germline CDR1 and CDR2 sequences are SGHNT and YENEEA. The CDR3 DNA follows: TGTGCCAGCAGCCCCCGTACAGGCTTCGGCACAGATACGCAGTATTTT. Amino acids: CASSPRTGFGTDTQYF. The full variable domain, completed using reference TRBV11-3 and TRBJ2-3, is EAGVVQSPRYKIIEKKQPVAFWCNPISGHNTLYWYLQNLGQGPELLIRYENEEAVDDSQLPKDRFSAERLKGVDSTLKIQPAELGDSAVYLCASSPRTGFGTDTQYFGPGTRLTVL.